One sample yielded the 17 T cell receptor beta chains listed below, sequenced in a study of regulatory T cells in long-lasting Graves disease. The time point here: persistent/refractory GD, antithyroid drugs over 5 years with positive TRAb. The TCR library was made from RNA that had been extracted from PBMCs in TRIzol. Combining iRepertoire HTBI primers with Arm-PCR of CDR3 regions, the authors built TCR beta libraries. TCRdb processed the multiplex PCR reads anew with MiXCR; each CDR3 protein has one entry. The profile shows about 660,000 distinct CDR3 sequences, approximately 31% of them singletons. The sample here was peripheral blood mononuclear cells (PBMCs), taken when the disease was refractory, from a patient treated with antithyroid drugs. All receptors come from a female donor with Graves disease.

CDR3 DNA sequence: TGTGCCAGTCAAACAGGGGGCAGGAACACTGAAGCTTTCTTT. It translates to CASQTGGRNTEAFF. The rearrangement uses TRBV7-6 and TRBJ1-1; TRBD1 matches at 9 bases. Germline V gene data show CDR1 as SGHVS and CDR2 as FNYEAQ. After removal of 9 bases from V and 1 base from J, the junction contained 6 bases not matched to a gene. This CDR3 is 14 amino acids long. Supplemented by reference TRBV7-6 and TRBJ1-1, the full variable domain reads GAGVSQSPRYKVTKRGQDVALRCDPISGHVSLYWYRQALGQGPEFLTYFNYEAQQDKSGLPNDRFSAERPEGSISTLTIQRTEQRDSAMYRCASQTGGRNTEAFFGQGTRLTVV.

V and J are TRBV6-1 and TRBJ1-1; the match to TRBD1 covers 8 bases. Per the germline V gene, CDR1 is MNHNS and CDR2 is SASEGT. The J segment lost 6 bases and the V segment lost 7 bases, leaving 10 bases of the junction unmatched. The CDR3 has 14 residues. The DNA of the CDR3 is TGTGCCAGCACCCAAGCAGGGGGCAAGGCTGAAGCTTTCTTT. Encoded protein: CASTQAGGKAEAFF.

This clonotype was seen repeatedly, ten times or more. CDR3 residues: CASSFMGGPPQPQHF. The CDR3 DNA sequence: TGTGCCAGCAGTTTTATGGGAGGGCCGCCTCAGCCCCAGCATTTT. The chain links TRBV12-3 or TRBV12-4 to TRBJ1-5; D not certain. Trimming pared 3 bases from V and 6 bases from J, leaving 15 bases between. The CDR3 loop spans 15 amino acids.

This chain links TRBV11-2 with TRBJ2-5; D gene uncertain. The closer fit of TRBJ2-1 to the DNA end suggests the J call may be wrong. Germline V gene sequence: CDR1 SGHAT, CDR2 FQNNGV. The CDR3 extends over 12 amino acids. The CDR3 nucleotides read TGTGCCAGCAGCCCCATTAGTAATGAGCAGTTCTTC. This sequence encodes CASSPISNEQFF.

This clonotype was picked up a small number of times. The chain joins TRBV5-6 to TRBJ1-2; 11 bases line up with TRBD1. Germline trimming cut 3 bases from V and 4 bases from J; bases unmatched to any gene: 2. Looked up from germline, CDR1 is SGHDT and CDR2 is YYEEEE. The CDR3 consists of 14 residues. CDR3 sequence: CASSWDRGAYGYTF. The CDR3 bases are TGTGCCAGCAGCTGGGACAGGGGGGCCTATGGCTACACCTTC.

On this clonotype itself: A read error may produce the germline difference seen at one junction end. J is TRBJ1-4 and V is TRBV12-3 or TRBV12-4; D call uncertain. This CDR3 comprises 14 residues. DNA for the CDR3: TGTGCCAGCAGTTTATCAGCTGTCCGTGAAAAACTGTCTTTT. This encodes CASSLSAVREKLSF.

The table lists this clonotype with a few counts. CDR3 in DNA: TGTGCCAGCAGCCAGAGAATCACTAACTATGGCTACACCTTC. Residues: CASSQRITNYGYTF. The chain combines TRBV7-2 with TRBJ1-2; D unresolved. The CDR3 covers 14 residues. Germline CDR1 SGHTA, CDR2 FQGNSA. Trimming removed 5 bases at V and 0 bases at J, with 10 bases between.

V is TRBV14 and J is TRBJ2-3; the D gene is possibly TRBD2 (6 bases). Germline V CDR1 and CDR2: SGHDN, FVKESK. Trimming removed 1 base from V and 2 bases from J, with 13 bases in between. The CDR3 spans 16 residues. CDR3 loop: CASSQVSGAITDTQYF. The CDR3 coding sequence is TGTGCCAGCAGCCAAGTTTCGGGAGCGATCACAGATACGCAGTATTTT.

This clonotype has ten or more counts. J is TRBJ2-7 and V is TRBV29-1; no firm D call. In germline, CDR1 is SQVTM, CDR2 ANQGSEA. V was trimmed by 4 bases and J by 4 bases, leaving 8 bases between them. The CDR3 is 11 amino acids. This chain's CDR3 is CSVADPYEQYF. The CDR3 DNA follows: TGCAGCGTTGCCGACCCTTACGAGCAGTACTTC.

This clonotype was recorded many times. The chain carries TRBV2 and TRBJ1-3; no clear D gene. The V gene lost 6 bases and the J gene lost 0 bases, with 12 bases spanning the gap. The length of the CDR3 is 15 residues. Germline assignment: CDR1 SNHLY and CDR2 FYNNEI. The DNA of the CDR3 is TGTGCCAGCAGCGAGACCGGGGTCTCTGGAAACACCATATATTTT. This encodes CASSETGVSGNTIYF.

The chain couples TRBV19 to TRBJ2-3; 7 bases are a match to TRBD1. Germline loops: CDR1 LNHDA, CDR2 SQIVND (reference sequence). V dropped 5 bases and J dropped 3; count of bases not matched to a gene: 5. The CDR3 loop spans 14 amino acids. This CDR3 is CASSRQGPTDTQYF. The CDR3 nucleotides read TGTGCCAGTAGTCGACAGGGCCCAACAGATACGCAGTATTTT.

V gene TRBV12-3 or TRBV12-4 combines with J gene TRBJ1-4; D possibly corresponds to TRBD1 (5 bases). The CDR3 runs to 12 residues. V was shortened by 5 bases and J by 14 bases, with 15 bases between the two germline ends. CDR3: CASSIPGAHLFF. The CDR3 DNA is TGTGCCAGCAGTATACCCGGGGCCCATCTGTTTTTT.

V usage is TRBV12-3 or TRBV12-4 and J usage is TRBJ1-2; D gene unclear. This CDR3 contains 16 residues. V was trimmed by 5 bases and J by 3 bases, leaving 19 bases between them. In nucleotides, the CDR3 is TGTGCCAGCAGTCCCACCGGACCTCAAGGATACTATGGCTACACCTTC. This gives the protein CASSPTGPQGYYGYTF.

This rearrangement joins TRBV20-1 to TRBJ1-6; possible D gene TRBD1, 6 bases. Trimming left V 5 bases short and J 9 bases short, with 14 bases between. The CDR3 has 13 amino acids. CDR1 is DFQATT, CDR2 SNEGSKA, per germline (reference sequence). In nucleotides, the CDR3 is TGCAGTGCTCGGACAGCGGGGAGTTCACCCCTCCACTTT. Translating it yields CSARTAGSSPLHF.

This clonotype was found a few times. The V and J genes are TRBV5-8 and TRBJ2-1, with 8 nucleotides matching TRBD2. Germline-derived CDR1 and CDR2 are SGHTS and YDEGEE. CDR3 length equals 16 residues. The V and J ends lost 0 bases and 8 bases, in that order; junction bases with no gene match: 10. The CDR3 DNA follows: TGTGCCAGCAGCTTGGCTGTAGCGGGATCCAGTCATGAGCAGTTCTTC. Translating gives CASSLAVAGSSHEQFF.

This clonotype was seen more than once but under ten times. The J gene is TRBJ1-2, the V gene TRBV15; 9 bases fit TRBD1. CDR1 and CDR2 (germline): LNHNV, YYDKDF (reference sequence). The ends lost 0 bases at V and 4 bases at J; junction bases unmatched: 6. CDR3 size: 16 residues. CDR3 nucleotides: TGTGCCACCAGCAGAGATCGGGACAGGGACCTCTATGGCTACACCTTC. Protein: CATSRDRDRDLYGYTF.

This clonotype has a handful of counts. V is TRBV3-1 and J is TRBJ1-1; D perhaps matches TRBD1 (5 bases). CDR1 and CDR2 from the germline V gene are LGHDT and YNNKEL (reference sequence). V shed 1 base and J shed 10 bases, with 10 bases lying between them. The CDR3 loop spans 12 amino acids. CDR3 coding DNA: TGTGCCAGCAGCCAAGTGGGGGATCGAGCTTTCTTT. It encodes CASSQVGDRAFF.